One and the same sample provided the 7 T cell receptor beta chains below, sequenced in a study of cytomegalovirus exposure and HLA in healthy donors. Repertoires were generated with immunoSEQ multiplex PCR, while TCRdb's copy carries only in-frame clones and drops some. The sample holds about 130,000 clones, roughly nine tenths seen once. Specimen: PBMCs. These receptors originate from a woman between 18 and 29 years old in good health and CMV-seronegative.

This chain joins TRBV5-4 and TRBJ1-4; D is perhaps TRBD1 (5 bases). CDR1 and CDR2 from the germline V gene are SGHNT and YYREEE (reference sequence). The CDR3 is 15 residues long. V was shortened by 4 bases and J by 2 bases, with 12 bases between the two germline ends. CDR3 in DNA: TGTGCCAGCAGCAGAGGAGGGGACACTAATGAAAAACTGTTTTTT. Encoded protein: CASSRGGDTNEKLFF. The variable domain in full, completed from reference TRBV5-4 and TRBJ1-4, reads ETGVTQSPTHLIKTRGQQVTLRCSSQSGHNTVSWYQQALGQGPQFIFQYYREEENGRGNFPPRFSGLQFPNYSSELNVNALELDDSALYLCASSRGGDTNEKLFFGSGTQLSVL.

CDR3: CASSFNLGGGNQPQHF. CDR3 nucleotides: TGTGCCAGCAGCTTTAATTTAGGGGGAGGCAATCAGCCCCAGCATTTT. This chain joins TRBV7-9 and TRBJ1-5, with D perhaps TRBD1 (6 bases). Germline V gives CDR1 SEHNR, CDR2 FQNEAQ (reference sequence). This CDR3 region has 16 residues. With 3 bases removed from V and 2 bases from J, the gap between germline ends came to 14 bases.

This clone was detected only once. The chain has TRBV5-4 and TRBJ1-6; 7 bases map to TRBD1. The CDR3 runs 15 residues. The V segment lost 4 bases and the J segment 12 bases; nucleotides outside the gene matches: 13. Germline lookup yields CDR1 SGHNT and CDR2 YYREEE (reference sequence). This CDR3 is CASSDGTAPEGPLHF. The CDR3 nucleotides are TGTGCCAGCAGCGACGGGACAGCTCCTGAGGGACCCCTCCACTTT.

V gene TRBV20-1 combines with J gene TRBJ1-1; unclear D gene. V was shortened by 5 bases and J by 0 bases, with 4 bases between the two germline ends. Germline CDR1 and CDR2: DFQATT and SNEGSKA (reference sequence). The CDR3 runs 11 residues. The CDR3 DNA reads TGCAGTGCTCCCATGAACACTGAAGCTTTCTTT. Translated: CSAPMNTEAFF.

The V and J genes are TRBV2 and TRBJ1-5; D is possibly TRBD1 (5 bases). CDR1 and CDR2 (germline): SNHLY, FYNNEI. Trimming pared 4 bases from V and 6 bases from J, leaving 13 bases between. The CDR3 is 14 residues long. The CDR3 nucleotides are TGTGCCAGCAGTGGCGACGGGGGTGGTCAGCCCCAGCATTTT. Its translation is CASSGDGGGQPQHF.

The CDR3 sequence is CASSRDRAYSNQPQHF. The CDR3 DNA sequence: TGTGCCAGCAGCCGGGACAGGGCTTATAGCAATCAGCCCCAGCATTTT. The gene calls are TRBV6-6 and TRBJ1-5, with 9 bases aligning to TRBD1. This CDR3 spans 16 amino acids. The J segment lost 0 bases and the V segment lost 6 bases, leaving 6 bases of the junction unmatched. In germline, CDR1 is MNHNY, CDR2 SVGAGI (reference sequence).

V is TRBV7-9 and J is TRBJ1-5, with 7 bases identical to TRBD1. This CDR3 is built from 16 residues. Per germline, CDR1 SEHNR and CDR2 FQNEAQ (reference sequence). V was clipped by 3 bases and J by 6 bases; unmatched bases: 11. The CDR3 here is CASSFGQVLSSQPQHF. The CDR3 bases are TGTGCCAGCAGCTTTGGACAGGTCCTATCAAGTCAGCCCCAGCATTTT.